This T cell receptor (beta chain) was captured in a study of T cell responses to AZD1222 COVID-19 vaccine. Findings and limits, study-wide: Baseline serology detected seropositivity in only 5 or 6 AZD1222 recipients. Possibly, clonal diversity was underestimated; donors were largely white British and included more females. Increases in Spike-specific TCR breadth and depth were seen after two AZD1222 doses. All repertoire sampling was performed exclusively after the peak T cell response.

Sequenced by immunoSEQ multiplex PCR; TCRdb stores in-frame clones only, minus some. Here the sample spans around 120,000 clones, 70% to 85% being singletons. The V gene's germline CDR1 is LNHDA and CDR2 SQIVND (reference sequence). The CDR3 is 14 residues long. Trimming took 5 bases from V and 3 from J, leaving 10 bases between them. Concerning this clone itself: Its antigen is as yet unknown.

The gene calls are TRBV19 and TRBJ2-2, with D perhaps TRBD2 (5 bases). The sequence came from an adult in good health. The sample here was peripheral blood, taken on day 0 of AZD1222 vaccination. Here the CDR3 reads CASSPSSDTGELFF. CDR3 nucleotide sequence: TGTGCCAGTAGTCCTAGCTCTGACACCGGGGAGCTGTTTTTT.